What follows describes a single T cell receptor beta chain. The data were obtained in a study of T cells expressing NK-cell markers. One entry per CDR3 protein, without DNA, is what TCRdb gives after re-calling the 5' RACE reads. The sample spans some 410,000 distinct CDR3 sequences; the ten largest clones claim 7.3%. From germline, CDR1 is SGHDT and CDR2 YYEEEE. The CDR3 is made up of 15 amino acids. V usage is TRBV5-6 and J usage is TRBJ2-7; TCRdb reports TRBD1, a call that lacks DNA to check it against. The TCR originated in a woman between 18 and 70 years old in good health. The sample was blood T cells: a sorted CD56 or NKG2C T cell subset, CD4+ or CD8+ T cells, or bulk PBMC T cells (not recorded which). CDR3 sequence: CASSLVVQGLGEQYF.